The 20 T cell receptor beta chains below all came from one sample that was sequenced in a study of blood T cell repertoires in COVID-19. Produced via immunoSEQ multiplex PCR; TCRdb's table is partial and in-frame only. The sample includes around 200,000 clones, roughly 90% seen only once; the top ten take about 0.58%. The specimen sequenced was peripheral blood. The receptors were gathered from a man between 50 and 59 years old with acute or convalescent COVID-19.

The chain is built from TRBV11-2 and TRBJ2-5, with no clear D. CDR1 and CDR2 from the germline V gene are SGHAT and FQNNGV. This CDR3 comprises 11 residues. V lost 5 bases and J 5 bases, leaving 6 bases between the germline ends. Here the CDR3 reads CASSPRETQYF. CDR3 nucleotide sequence: TGTGCCAGCAGCCCCCGGGAGACCCAGTACTTC. The full variable domain, in which reference TRBV11-2 and TRBJ2-5 provide the parts outside the CDR3, is EAGVAQSPRYKIIEKRQSVAFWCNPISGHATLYWYQQILGQGPKLLIQFQNNGVVDDSQLPKDRFSAERLKGVDSTLKIQPAKLEDSAVYLCASSPRETQYFGPGTRLLVL.

This rearrangement joins TRBV6-5 to TRBJ1-1; 8 bases are shared with TRBD1. Germline V gene data show CDR1 as MNHEY and CDR2 as SVGAGI. The CDR3 is 15 residues long. Trimming took 3 bases from V and 4 from J; bases not matched to a gene: 7. This CDR3 is CASSYRPGTGTEAFF. The CDR3 DNA follows: TGTGCCAGCAGTTATCGACCCGGGACAGGCACTGAAGCTTTCTTT.

The chain combines TRBV3-1 (or the pseudogene TRBV3-2) with TRBJ1-4; no clear D gene. CDR1 LGHDT and CDR2 YNNKEL come from the germline V gene (reference sequence). Trimming pared 0 bases from V and 0 bases from J, leaving 14 bases between. The CDR3 totals 18 residues. This CDR3 is CASSQDRVSSATNEKLFF. CDR3 bases: TGTGCCAGCAGCCAAGATCGGGTTTCCTCTGCAACTAATGAAAAACTGTTTTTT.

V usage is TRBV27 and J usage is TRBJ1-5; maybe TRBD1 (6 bases). Germline V CDR1 and CDR2: MNHEY, SMNVEV (reference sequence). The V and J ends lost 8 bases and 0 bases respectively, with 11 bases between them. This CDR3 has 14 residues. The CDR3: CASSPGDSNQPQHF. The CDR3 DNA sequence: TGTGCCAGCTCTCCAGGGGATAGCAATCAGCCCCAGCATTTT.

The chain carries TRBV15 and TRBJ2-3; D perhaps matches TRBD2 (5 bases). The CDR3 length is 15 residues. V lost 0 bases and J lost 2, with 9 bases in between. The germline CDR1 and CDR2 sequences are LNHNV and YYDKDF (reference sequence). CDR3 in amino acids: CATSRDGGATDTQYF. CDR3 sequence (DNA): TGTGCCACCAGCAGAGATGGAGGAGCCACAGATACGCAGTATTTT.

This CDR3 reads CASSGLAPGNEQFF. CDR3 DNA: TGTGCCAGCAGTGGACTAGCGCCTGGCAATGAGCAGTTCTTC. The rearrangement uses TRBV6-2 or TRBV6-3 and TRBJ2-1, with 9 bases aligning to TRBD2. Trimming took 5 bases from V and 6 from J; bases not matched to a gene: 5. Germline V gene sequence: CDR1 MNHEY, CDR2 SVGEGT. CDR3 length: 14 residues.

This clone appeared once. This chain uses TRBV9 with TRBJ2-3; 15 nucleotides line up with TRBD2. This CDR3 spans 19 amino acids. Trimming cost V 4 bases and J 2 bases; bases outside gene matches: 11. The V gene's germline CDR1 is SGDLS and CDR2 YYNGEE. The CDR3 spells CASSPTGTSGRMSTDTQYF. In DNA, the CDR3 is TGTGCCAGCAGCCCTACCGGGACTAGCGGGAGGATGTCCACAGATACGCAGTATTTT.

The V gene is TRBV21-1, the J gene TRBJ1-5; TRBD1 is the table's D call, not checked against the DNA. TRBV21-1 constitutes a pseudogene. The CDR3 loop spans 15 amino acids. CDR3 sequence: CASSNLGQGHQPQHF. CDR3 DNA: TGTGCCAGCAGCAATCTAGGACAGGGGCATCAGCCCCAGCATTTT.

This rearrangement joins TRBV5-1 to TRBJ2-1; tentatively, D is TRBD1 (6 bases). Between the trimmed V and J ends, which lost 0 bases and 12 bases, there was a span of 16 bases. The V gene's germline CDR1 is SGHRS and CDR2 YFSETQ. There are 14 residues in the CDR3. The CDR3 DNA reads as TGCGCCAGCAGCTTGGGGACAGCGTCCTCTGTGCAGTTCTTC. Translation: CASSLGTASSVQFF.

The V gene is TRBV28, the J gene TRBJ1-1; D is unresolved. Germline CDR1 reads MDHEN; CDR2 reads SYDVKM. V was cut by 5 bases and J by 4 bases, with 8 bases left in between. The CDR3 sequence is 12 residues long. The CDR3 reads CASSERATEAFF. CDR3 in DNA: TGTGCCAGCAGTGAGAGGGCCACTGAAGCTTTCTTT.

The chain has TRBV28 and TRBJ2-5, with D hard to call. Germline V lookup: CDR1 MDHEN, CDR2 SYDVKM. With 3 bases removed from V and 7 bases from J, the gap between germline ends came to 6 bases. This CDR3 has 11 amino acids. As DNA, the CDR3 is TGTGCCAGCAGTTTCCTAGGGACCCAGTACTTC. Protein: CASSFLGTQYF.

The chain links TRBV30 to TRBJ2-2, with D possibly being TRBD2 (5 bases). The CDR3 has 15 amino acids. V was cut by 3 bases and J by 4 bases, with 15 bases left in between. The germline V gene encodes CDR1 GTSNPN and CDR2 SVGIG (reference sequence). The CDR3 nucleotides are TGTGCCTGGAGCCAAGGCCGGGCGGGCACCGGGGAGCTGTTTTTT. Translating gives CAWSQGRAGTGELFF.

This rearrangement joins TRBV19 to TRBJ2-1; 7 positions match TRBD2. Germline V gene data show CDR1 as LNHDA and CDR2 as SQIVND (reference sequence). J was trimmed by 16 bases and V by 5 bases; bases with no gene match: 17. The CDR3 spans 14 residues. The CDR3 DNA reads TGTGCCAGTAGTCTCCGCGGGGGAGGGCCACTTGAATTCTTC. It encodes CASSLRGGGPLEFF.

The chain uses TRBV27 and TRBJ2-1; the D gene is possibly TRBD1 (6 bases). The CDR3 is 14 amino acids. V was clipped by 3 bases and J by 6 bases, with 12 bases between them. Per the germline V gene, CDR1 is MNHEY and CDR2 is SMNVEV (reference sequence). The CDR3 DNA is TGTGCCAGCAGTTTCACAGGGTCCGGCAATGAGCAGTTCTTC. Amino acids: CASSFTGSGNEQFF.

V usage is TRBV2 and J usage is TRBJ2-1; D gene uncertain. Germline values: CDR1 SNHLY, CDR2 FYNNEI. This CDR3 contains 15 residues. V was pared by 4 bases and J by 3 bases, with 13 bases between. Written as DNA, the CDR3 is TGTGCCAGCAGTGCTTCTGAACGGTACTACAATGAGCAGTTCTTC. The encoded protein is CASSASERYYNEQFF.

The V and J genes are TRBV7-9 and TRBJ1-1, with unresolved D. The CDR3 has 14 residues. Trimming left V 4 bases short and J 4 bases short, with 13 bases between. CDR1 is SEHNR, CDR2 FQNEAQ, per germline (reference sequence). CDR3 sequence: CASSSLQELTEAFF. As DNA, the CDR3 is TGTGCCAGCAGCTCATTGCAGGAACTCACTGAAGCTTTCTTT. Full variable domain (remainder filled in from reference TRBV7-9 and TRBJ1-1): DTGVSQNPRHKITKRGQNVTFRCDPISEHNRLYWYRQTLGQGPEFLTYFQNEAQLEKSRLLSDRFSAERPKGSFSTLEIQRTEQGDSAMYLCASSSLQELTEAFFGQGTRLTVV.

The chain has TRBV3-1 (or the pseudogene TRBV3-2) and TRBJ2-1, with 14 bases lining up with TRBD2. Germline V gene data show CDR1 as LGHDT and CDR2 as YNNKEL (reference sequence). The junction had 8 bases not matched to a gene; V was cut back by 6 bases and J by 4 bases. There are 17 residues in the CDR3. CDR3 amino acids: CASSTLTSGRVYNEQFF. The CDR3 DNA is TGTGCCAGCAGTACACTGACTAGCGGGAGGGTATACAATGAGCAGTTCTTC.

The table lists this clone with a count of one. The chain recombines TRBV6-5 with TRBJ1-1, with a weak D call TRBD1 (5 bases). V was pared by 2 bases and J by 3 bases, with 10 bases between. This CDR3 comprises 14 residues. The V gene's germline CDR1 is MNHEY and CDR2 SVGAGI. CDR3 region: CASSYQEGYTEAFF. The CDR3 region has the DNA TGTGCCAGCAGTTACCAGGAGGGGTACACTGAAGCTTTCTTT.

In its sample, this clone was seen once. V gene TRBV28 combines with J gene TRBJ2-2, with D uncertain. V lost 6 bases to trimming and J lost 5 bases, with 19 bases between them. The CDR3 extends over 16 amino acids. Per the germline V gene, CDR1 is MDHEN and CDR2 is SYDVKM. The CDR3 here is CASSYGVGARTGELFF. CDR3 DNA: TGTGCCAGCAGCTACGGCGTGGGCGCACGGACCGGGGAGCTGTTTTTT.

This chain joins TRBV19 and TRBJ2-7; D gene uncertain. The V gene lost 4 bases and the J gene lost 4 bases, with 14 bases spanning the gap. The CDR3 extends over 14 amino acids. Germline CDR1 LNHDA, CDR2 SQIVND (reference sequence). CDR3 in DNA: TGTGCCAGTAGTAATCGGTTAGGCGGTTACGAGCAGTACTTC. Its translation is CASSNRLGGYEQYF. The full variable domain, with the rest looked up from reference TRBV19 and TRBJ2-7, is DGGITQSPKYLFRKEGQNVTLSCEQNLNHDAMYWYRQDPGQGLRLIYYSQIVNDFQKGDIAEGYSVSREKKESFPLTVTSAQKNPTAFYLCASSNRLGGYEQYFGPGTRLTVT.